These 32 T cell receptor beta chains originate from one sample sequenced in a study of Ad26.COV2.S vaccination and SARS-CoV-2 variants (dated by TCRdb to the early 2020s). The sample's treatment or condition label, in plain terms: around 19 received Ad26.COV2.S at low or high dose, single or two shots; roughly five received placebo; per-sample allocation not given. For vaccine and placebo recipients, the sequenced repertoires came from samples collected on day 63 after the first injection. Library method: the immunoSEQ multiplex PCR assay. TCRdb took this table from immuneACCESS and kept in-frame rearrangements with V and J called. Such tables lack part of the clones; where checked against another copy, unresolved V genes explain under half of the gap, and the rest is unexplained. This sample has roughly 680,000 clones in its table, and roughly 90% of those were observed once. The top ten clonotypes cover about 1.5% of the sample.

The starting material was peripheral blood, obtained in a trial of Ad26.COV2.S vaccine versus placebo. These receptors were collected from a person aged 18-65 years who received the Ad26.COV2.S COVID-19 vaccine or a placebo.

V usage is TRBV27 and J usage is TRBJ1-4; D ambiguous. The ends were cut back, 5 bases at V and 0 bases at J, with 10 bases in the middle. Germline V gene lookup returns CDR1 MNHEY and CDR2 SMNVEV (reference sequence). The CDR3 is 15 residues long. CDR3 in amino acids: CASSPFGATNEKLFF. As DNA, the CDR3 is TGTGCCAGCAGTCCGTTCGGTGCAACTAATGAAAAACTGTTTTTT.

The chain links TRBV24-1 to TRBJ2-3; 8 nucleotides match TRBD2. The CDR3 is 17 residues long. V dropped 1 base and J dropped 4; count of bases not matched to a gene: 9. Germline assignment: CDR1 KGHDR and CDR2 SFDVKD. The CDR3 coding sequence is TGTGCCACCAGTGATTTTCGGGGCGGGAGGAGGCCAGATACGCAGTATTTT. Its protein is CATSDFRGGRRPDTQYF.

The gene calls are TRBV5-1 and TRBJ2-1; D is ambiguous. There are 15 residues in the CDR3. V was pared by 4 bases and J by 0 bases, with 11 bases between. Germline CDR1 and CDR2: SGHRS and YFSETQ. In DNA, the CDR3 is TGCGCCAGCAGCACCTCACAGAGCTCCTACAATGAGCAGTTCTTC. Encoded protein: CASSTSQSSYNEQFF.

The chain uses TRBV27 and TRBJ1-5; TRBD1 is a possible D gene (5 bases). The CDR3 runs 14 residues. Per germline, CDR1 MNHEY and CDR2 SMNVEV (reference sequence). V lost 4 bases, J lost 6 bases, and 13 bases lay in between. CDR3: CASSWGRDGQPQHF. CDR3 coding DNA: TGTGCCAGCAGTTGGGGGAGGGATGGTCAGCCCCAGCATTTT.

This chain connects TRBV6-5 to TRBJ1-2; D perhaps matches TRBD1 (6 bases). The CDR3 spans 14 residues. The V gene lost 8 bases and the J gene lost 7 bases, with 20 bases spanning the gap. Per the germline V gene, CDR1 is MNHEY and CDR2 is SVGAGI. Written as DNA, the CDR3 is TGTGCCAGCGCCGGTTGGACAGACAGTGCTGGCTACACCTTC. Translating gives CASAGWTDSAGYTF.

The genes are TRBV5-1 and TRBJ1-1; D is perhaps TRBD1 (5 bases). The germline V gene encodes CDR1 SGHRS and CDR2 YFSETQ. V was trimmed by 0 bases and J by 7 bases, leaving 7 bases between them. The length of the CDR3 is 12 residues. The CDR3 sequence: CASSLERGEAFF. Here the CDR3 DNA reads TGCGCCAGCAGCTTGGAGAGGGGTGAAGCTTTCTTT.

The chain has TRBV4-2 and TRBJ1-4; D ambiguous. There are 16 residues in the CDR3. V lost 1 base and J 3 bases, leaving 12 bases between the germline ends. The germline CDR1 and CDR2 sequences are LGHNA and YNFKEQ. This CDR3 reads CASSQAGRAPNEKLFF. In nucleotides, the CDR3 is TGTGCCAGCAGCCAAGCTGGCCGGGCGCCTAATGAAAAACTGTTTTTT.

The chain employs TRBV29-1 and TRBJ2-3, with TRBD2 identical over 12 bases. The CDR3 spans 15 residues. V lost 5 bases and J lost 0; bases outside the gene matches: 3. The germline CDR1 and CDR2 sequences are SQVTM and ANQGSEA. In nucleotides, the CDR3 is TGCAGCGTTTCCGGGACTAGCGGGAGCACAGATACGCAGTATTTT. Encoded protein: CSVSGTSGSTDTQYF.

This rearrangement joins TRBV7-2 to TRBJ1-1, with 9 bases lining up with TRBD1. The CDR3 contains 15 residues. The ends lost 2 bases at V and 5 bases at J; junction bases unmatched: 6. Per the germline V gene, CDR1 is SGHTA and CDR2 is FQGNSA. CDR3 bases: TGTGCCAGCAGCTTAAGTGGGACAGGGAGGACTGAAGCTTTCTTT. Encoded protein: CASSLSGTGRTEAFF.

This clone was seen only once. The CDR3, as DNA: TGTGCCTGGGCAGGGGGCCCCCAGACCCAGTACTTC. The encoded protein is CAWAGGPQTQYF. The chain employs TRBV30 and TRBJ2-5, with 8 positions matching TRBD1. The trim removed 5 bases at V and 6 bases at J, leaving 5 bases unmatched. This CDR3 has 12 amino acids. Germline CDR1 and CDR2: GTSNPN and SVGIG (reference sequence).

The chain joins TRBV19 to TRBJ2-2, with D perhaps assigned TRBD1 or TRBD2 (5 bases each). With 5 bases removed from V and 0 bases from J, the gap between germline ends came to 13 bases. Germline CDR1 LNHDA, CDR2 SQIVND (reference sequence). The CDR3 is 16 amino acids. CDR3 coding DNA: TGTGCCAGTAGTTGGGGACCCCCACCGAACACCGGGGAGCTGTTTTTT. It yields the protein CASSWGPPPNTGELFF.

The V and J genes are TRBV7-3 and TRBJ2-5; possible D gene TRBD1, 5 bases. The germline gives CDR1 SGHTA, CDR2 FQGTGA. V lost 2 bases to trimming and J lost 5 bases, with 15 bases between them. There are 15 residues in the CDR3. The CDR3 loop reads CASSLDSDSKETQYF. In DNA form, the CDR3 reads TGTGCCAGCAGCTTAGACAGTGACTCGAAGGAGACCCAGTACTTC. Drawing the rest from reference TRBV7-3 and TRBJ2-5, the complete variable domain is GAGVSQTPSNKVTEKGKYVELRCDPISGHTALYWYRQSLGQGPEFLIYFQGTGAADDSGLPNDRFFAVRPEGSVSTLKIQRTERGDSAVYLCASSLDSDSKETQYFGPGTRLLVL.

The rearrangement uses TRBV2 and TRBJ1-5, with 8 bases matching TRBD1. V shed 6 bases and J 5 bases; nucleotides not matched to a gene: 15. The CDR3 runs to 17 residues. CDR1 SNHLY and CDR2 FYNNEI come from the germline V gene. As DNA, the CDR3 is TGTGCCAGCAGCGGGACAGGCGGCGGTGAGTTGCATCAGCCCCAGCATTTT. As protein: CASSGTGGGELHQPQHF.

This chain connects TRBV7-9 to TRBJ2-5, with D uncertain. Germline CDR1 and CDR2: SEHNR and FQNEAQ (reference sequence). Trimming shortened V by 8 bases and J by 5 bases, and 6 bases separated the two germline ends. The CDR3 is 10 residues long. CDR3 sequence (DNA): TGTGCCAGCGGAGTGGAGACCCAGTACTTC. This translates into CASGVETQYF.

The chain carries TRBV3-1 (or the pseudogene TRBV3-2) and TRBJ1-5; D might be TRBD1 (5 bases). Germline CDR1 LGHDT, CDR2 YNNKEL (reference sequence). V shed 0 bases and J shed 12 bases, with 12 bases lying between them. This CDR3 has 13 residues. The CDR3 spells CASSQDGDPNQHF. Written as DNA, the CDR3 is TGTGCCAGCAGCCAAGATGGGGACCCTAACCAGCATTTT.

This clone showed up just a few times. The chain is built from TRBV6-2 or TRBV6-3 and TRBJ1-3; maybe TRBD1 (5 bases). Deletions cut 5 bases from V and 2 bases from J, with 10 bases between. The CDR3 contains 14 residues. The germline V gene encodes CDR1 MNHEY and CDR2 SVGEGT. For the CDR3, the DNA is TGTGCCAGCAGTGGAGGGGTGACTGGAAACACCATATATTTT. This translates into CASSGGVTGNTIYF.

The V gene is TRBV5-1, the J gene TRBJ1-4; maybe TRBD1 (5 bases). V was pared by 0 bases and J by 5 bases, with 11 bases between. This CDR3 comprises 15 residues. Germline V lookup: CDR1 SGHRS, CDR2 YFSETQ. The CDR3, as DNA: TGCGCCAGCAGCTTGGATGACAGCTGGAATGAAAAACTGTTTTTT. Its translation: CASSLDDSWNEKLFF. Filled out from reference TRBV5-1 and TRBJ1-4, the complete variable domain reads KAGVTQTPRYLIKTRGQQVTLSCSPISGHRSVSWYQQTPGQGLQFLFEYFSETQRNKGNFPGRFSGRQFSNSRSEMNVSTLELGDSALYLCASSLDDSWNEKLFFGSGTQLSVL.

The chain is built from TRBV19 and TRBJ2-7; D is unclear. Germline V gene lookup returns CDR1 LNHDA and CDR2 SQIVND (reference sequence). This CDR3 comprises 13 residues. Trimming removed 5 bases from V and 6 bases from J, with 14 bases in between. CDR3 residues: CASSVQVTGEQYF. CDR3 coding DNA: TGTGCCAGTAGTGTTCAGGTTACGGGCGAGCAGTACTTC.

This sequence joins TRBV18 and TRBJ1-5, with 8 bases identical to TRBD1. The germline V gene encodes CDR1 KGHSH and CDR2 LQKENI. The CDR3 loop spans 18 amino acids. Trimming removed 4 bases from V and 2 bases from J; junction bases left unmatched: 13. The DNA of the CDR3 is TGTGCCAGCTCACTAGAGACTCTAACAGGGGGACGCAATCAGCCCCAGCATTTT. It yields the protein CASSLETLTGGRNQPQHF.

The V gene is TRBV5-1, the J gene TRBJ1-4, with TRBD1 identical over 10 bases. The CDR3 consists of 14 residues. Per the germline V gene, CDR1 is SGHRS and CDR2 is YFSETQ. The ends lost 5 bases at V and 8 bases at J; junction bases unmatched: 6. The CDR3 DNA sequence: TGCGCCAGCAGAACCGGGACAGGGGTGGAAAAACTGTTTTTT. Its translation is CASRTGTGVEKLFF. Combining the CDR3 with reference TRBV5-1 and TRBJ1-4 gives the whole variable domain KAGVTQTPRYLIKTRGQQVTLSCSPISGHRSVSWYQQTPGQGLQFLFEYFSETQRNKGNFPGRFSGRQFSNSRSEMNVSTLELGDSALYLCASRTGTGVEKLFFGSGTQLSVL.

The rearrangement joins TRBV7-9 to TRBJ2-6, with D unresolved. Trimming cost V 1 base and J 0 bases, with 10 bases left between them. The germline V gene encodes CDR1 SEHNR and CDR2 FQNEAQ (reference sequence). The CDR3 totals 17 residues. This CDR3 reads CASSLVEWFSGANVLTF. CDR3 in DNA: TGTGCCAGCAGCTTAGTAGAATGGTTCTCTGGGGCCAACGTCCTGACTTTC.

A single count supports this clone. The chain couples TRBV7-8 to TRBJ1-2; D is unclear. Germline CDR1 is SGHVS and CDR2 is FQNEAQ. V shed 1 base and J shed 10 bases, with 16 bases lying between them. CDR3 length equals 14 residues. CDR3 protein: CASSLEAGPVDYTF. CDR3 DNA sequence: TGTGCCAGCAGCTTAGAGGCAGGACCGGTTGACTACACCTTC.

The chain joins TRBV5-6 to TRBJ1-6; 7 nucleotides line up with TRBD1. This CDR3 has 17 residues. The V segment lost 4 bases and the J segment 9 bases; nucleotides outside the gene matches: 16. Germline CDR1 is SGHDT and CDR2 is YYEEEE. The CDR3 DNA reads as TGTGCCAGCAGCATCCGGACAGGTGCCTTTGGAAGTTCACCCCTCCACTTT. It encodes CASSIRTGAFGSSPLHF.

This clone has just one count. The genes are TRBV6-2 or TRBV6-3 and TRBJ2-1, with 11 bases identical to TRBD2. After removal of 6 bases from V and 15 bases from J, the junction contained 13 bases not matched to a gene. The CDR3 consists of 14 residues. The germline V gene has CDR1 MNHEY and CDR2 SVGEGT. The CDR3 protein is CASSRTASGGRRFF. In DNA, the CDR3 is TGTGCCAGCAGCCGGACCGCTAGCGGGGGGCGGCGGTTCTTC.

This rearrangement joins TRBV29-1 to TRBJ2-5, with TRBD2 as a possible D gene (6 bases). Trimming removed 6 bases from V and 4 bases from J, with 12 bases in between. The CDR3 consists of 12 residues. Germline CDR1 reads SQVTM; CDR2 reads ANQGSEA. The CDR3, as DNA: TGCAGCGTGGGGGGACGGTCAGAGACCCAGTACTTC. It codes for CSVGGRSETQYF.

V is TRBV4-2 and J is TRBJ2-6; D remains ambiguous. Trimming pared 7 bases from V and 0 bases from J, leaving 10 bases between. This CDR3 comprises 15 residues. Germline V gene data show CDR1 as LGHNA and CDR2 as YNFKEQ. The CDR3 DNA reads TGTGCCAGCACCTCACAGAGCTCTGGGGCCAACGTCCTGACTTTC. Protein product: CASTSQSSGANVLTF.

This clone was counted once. This sequence joins TRBV30 and TRBJ1-5; no clear D. CDR1 is GTSNPN, CDR2 SVGIG, per germline (reference sequence). The CDR3 runs to 12 residues. V dropped 3 bases and J dropped 9 bases, with 12 bases sitting between them. CDR3 nucleotides: TGTGCCTGGAGCCACCCTCCTGGGCCCCAGCATTTT. Translated: CAWSHPPGPQHF.

The chain couples TRBV6-5 to TRBJ2-6; no clear D gene. This CDR3 comprises 13 residues. Trimming stripped 6 bases from V and 4 bases from J, with 7 bases between. CDR1 and CDR2 (germline): MNHEY, SVGAGI. CDR3 loop: CASRAGGANVLTF. CDR3 DNA sequence: TGTGCCAGCAGGGCCGGGGGGGCCAACGTCCTGACTTTC.

The chain is built from TRBV18 and TRBJ2-1; D call uncertain. The CDR3 loop spans 13 amino acids. V was shortened by 3 bases and J by 6 bases, with 9 bases between the two germline ends. Germline V CDR1 and CDR2: KGHSH, LQKENI. CDR3 DNA sequence: TGTGCCAGCTCACCTAACCCATCCAATGAGCAGTTCTTC. As protein: CASSPNPSNEQFF.

This chain uses TRBV10-2 with TRBJ2-3; the match to TRBD1 covers 7 bases. Trimming took 2 bases from V and 1 from J; bases not matched to a gene: 6. The CDR3 extends over 16 amino acids. Germline V gene sequence: CDR1 WSHSY, CDR2 SAAADI. CDR3 in DNA: TGCGCCAGCAGTGAGCCCACAGGGGCCGGCACAGATACGCAGTATTTT. Amino acids: CASSEPTGAGTDTQYF.

A note on this clone: Additional DNA sequences in this sample encode the identical CDR3. This sequence joins TRBV18 and TRBJ1-1, with D uncertain. CDR3 length: 13 amino acids. Germline CDR1 and CDR2: KGHSH and LQKENI. Trimming cost V 6 bases and J 5 bases, with 13 bases left between them. The CDR3 loop is CASSPPAGTEAFF. The CDR3 coding sequence is TGTGCCAGCTCTCCCCCGGCCGGAACTGAAGCTTTCTTT. Drawing the rest from reference TRBV18 and TRBJ1-1, the complete variable domain is NAGVMQNPRHLVRRRGQEARLRCSPMKGHSHVYWYRQLPEEGLKFMVYLQKENIIDESGMPKERFSAEFPKEGPSILRIQQVVRGDSAAYFCASSPPAGTEAFFGQGTRLTVV.

The genes are TRBV11-2 and TRBJ2-1; D ambiguous. The CDR3 covers 15 residues. V lost 0 bases, J lost 4 bases, and 10 bases lay in between. Germline V CDR1 and CDR2: SGHAT, FQNNGV. CDR3 region: CASSLDRQAYNEQFF. CDR3 bases: TGTGCCAGCAGCTTAGACAGGCAGGCGTACAATGAGCAGTTCTTC. Filled out from reference TRBV11-2 and TRBJ2-1, the complete variable domain reads EAGVAQSPRYKIIEKRQSVAFWCNPISGHATLYWYQQILGQGPKLLIQFQNNGVVDDSQLPKDRFSAERLKGVDSTLKIQPAKLEDSAVYLCASSLDRQAYNEQFFGPGTRLTVL.